Here is one T cell receptor (beta chain) with its context. Compared with the rest of its sample, this clonotype is large (0.1 to 1%). Its recognized antigen is unknown. There are no base qualities to consult, and no much larger clone falls within one base. This specimen belongs to a study of HIV-infected patients and healthy controls (dated by TCRdb to between 2014 and 2016). A note on the overall study: CD4 counts rose modestly but significantly in most of the 16 patients after three months of therapy, yet stayed below normal ranges. The study asked whether deep sequencing of the TCR repertoire from small blood samples of HIV patients could detect immune perturbation and reconstitution. The CD4:CD8 ratio rose slightly, whereas CD8 counts showed no consistent shift during early therapy. Viral load fell below detection in 11 of 16 patients by the second bleed and in all patients following a further year of therapy. Patients exhibited no overall T-cell lymphocytopenia, and total CDR3 counts per chain were not significantly different from those of controls. Points the paper makes about the study in general: Significantly higher mean Gini indices were seen in HIV-infected repertoires than in controls, possibly reflecting oligoclonality. The apparent post-therapy recovery of the Gini index in HIV-infected patients was not reproduced in size-matched repertoire data. Only 2 to 3 months of therapy was reflected in the treated samples, a period arguably too short to observe immune reconstitution given low adult thymic output. Alpha-beta chain pairing was not determined in the samples. The study did not determine donor HLA types. Mean usage differed significantly between HIV-infected patients and controls for eight alpha and eight beta V genes. MAIT cell alpha-chain CDR3s were present at high frequency in healthy controls but severely depleted in HIV+ repertoires. During therapy, HIV-associated CDR3s significantly decreased in frequency, while CMV-associated CDR3s did not change significantly, though most became more frequent. Roughly threefold more distinct CDR3s and higher Shannon diversity were observed in healthy control repertoires than in untreated HIV+ repertoires. Sequencing depth was restricted by the use of whole blood, which also prevented the dynamics of distinct T-cell subpopulations from being separated. Processing was restricted to sixteen HIV-infected individuals, which the authors judged to be a major constraint on the generalizability of the findings. Healthy controls shared more CDR3s between individuals than HIV+ patients, by Jaccard index and by count of highly shared sequences. Unequal numbers of distinct sequences between patients and controls complicated comparisons, and size-matching overweighted rare events from HIV-infected data. The study cohorts differed slightly in age and sex profile, but those differences did not account for the observed differences in diversity.

After antiretroviral therapy began, follow-up blood was collected from HIV-infected patients roughly three months, about 14 weeks, later. Whole blood was used without cell fractionation, so all unsorted peripheral T cells were reflected in the repertoire. For RNA extraction, roughly 2.5 ml of peripheral blood was drawn into Tempus tubes. Treatment interruptions were among the grounds for excluding patients from enrollment, as were febrile or AIDS-related illness, tumors, hepatitis B or C coinfection, immunomodulatory therapy and recent vaccination. Residual genomic DNA was removed with the TURBO-DNase kit and globin mRNA was depleted with GLOBINclear. Using SuperScript III with primers targeting the alpha and beta constant regions, around 530 ng of RNA was reverse transcribed. Separate libraries for the alpha and beta chains were generated through chain-specific third strand synthesis that incorporated multiplexing indices. To avoid primer bias, the protocol used one single primer pair to amplify every rearrangement within a chain, and the protocol also attached molecular barcodes to each cDNA molecule. Purified cDNA was ligated with T4 RNA Ligase 1 onto a 5' RACE adapter bearing a random hexamer and the SP2 sequencing primer site. Second strand synthesis was performed with Phusion polymerase and primed from the SP2 site, and slow temperature ramps were applied to favor optimal annealing. Two random hexamer sequences, both added before amplification and joined together, made up the 12-nucleotide barcode of each molecule. P5 and P7 adapter elements plus a second index were added in a short first PCR, which was followed by a 23-cycle amplification PCR with P5s and P7 primers. The libraries went through about 27 PCR cycles in total, were quantified on a Qubit, were sized on a Bioanalyzer, and were diluted to around 3.7 nM. Normalized libraries were sequenced on an Illumina MiSeq with 2 x 250 paired-end kits. Into 9.5 to 10 ul Tris-Cl, the reverse transcription reactions were eluted following cleanup on MinElute columns. A 1:1 ratio of AMPure XP beads was used to clean the adapter ligations after they had run for roughly 25 hours at 16 degrees C. Per the source publication's procedure: Demultiplexed FASTQ files were processed with a modified Decombinator that output V, J, insert and barcode information. Sequences that shared a barcode but differed from the dominant sequence were treated as errors and discarded, and barcodes were clustered at Levenshtein distance 3 and counted to estimate the original cDNA molecules. The R packages ineq, vegan, igraph and RCytoscape were used for downstream analyses, with IMGT nomenclature and CDR3 definitions applied. The authors computed V gene usage over distinct sequences and counted each TCR a single time to avoid skew from clonal expansion. Within a donor, similarity networks joined unique CDR3 amino acid sequences in every case where two of them were separated by a single Levenshtein edit. In the repertoires, a search was made for a compiled set of published HIV-specific CDR3s (approximately 87 alpha, 700 or so beta) and CMV-specific CDR3s (approximately 13 alpha, roughly 250 beta). Lower sequence numbers were not the cause of the decreased diversity in patients, as random subsampling to size-matched repertoires showed. The public reads were quality trimmed at Q25 with fastp and then assembled into clones with MiXCR by TCRdb, keeping productive beta chains. Merged by CDR3 protein, the rows form single entries marked with the most common genes and DNA. In this record, the V and J calls reflect TCRdb's handling and not the investigators' own analysis. For this sample there are around 11,000 distinct CDR3 sequences; over 5% appear just once. In total, the top ten clones hold over 25% of the sample.

This specimen consisted of blood, obtained during antiretroviral therapy. The clonotype originates from an adult with HIV infection. The donor label of this sample is uncertain.

The DNA sequence follows: TGTGCCAGCAGCGCCCGGGAGACCTACAATGAGCAGTTCTTC. Translated, this gives CASSARETYNEQFF. The V gene is TRBV11-2 and the J gene is TRBJ2-1, and TRBD2 may be the D gene, going by 6 matching bases. Deletion took 5 bases off V and 2 bases off J, with a span of 10 bases between the germline ends. CDR1 and CDR2 (SGHAT, FQNNGV) derive from the germline V gene. From cysteine to phenylalanine, the CDR3 is 14 amino acids long. Of the read, only the CDR3 DNA is kept; its 42 bases are in frame from base 1.